What follows are 8 T cell receptor beta chains derived from one specimen sequenced in a study of OX40 agonist ivuxolimab in advanced cancers. TCRdb keeps only in-frame clones here, not all; method: immunoSEQ multiplex PCR. In the table there are 65,000 to 100,000 clones, about 91% of which are singletons. Sequencing used CD4+ or CD8+ T cells sorted from blood, obtained in a trial of the OX40 agonist ivuxolimab. The receptors shown here come from an adult with an advanced solid tumor such as melanoma, head and neck, liver or kidney cancer.

The chain couples TRBV20-1 to TRBJ2-5; D remains unclear. Deletions cut 3 bases from V and 3 bases from J, with 5 bases between. This CDR3 has 11 amino acids. Per the germline V gene, CDR1 is DFQATT and CDR2 is SNEGSKA (reference sequence). This CDR3 reads CSASPEETQYF. CDR3 DNA sequence: TGCAGTGCTAGCCCCGAAGAGACCCAGTACTTC.

This chain connects TRBV30 to TRBJ1-1; D might be TRBD1 (5 bases). The CDR3 covers 13 residues. The germline V and J ends were trimmed by 3 bases and 4 bases, with 12 bases remaining between them. Germline V gene data show CDR1 as GTSNPN and CDR2 as SVGIG (reference sequence). CDR3 DNA: TGTGCCTGGAGGCAACAGGTGGGCACTGAAGCTTTCTTT. It specifies CAWRQQVGTEAFF.

This rearrangement joins TRBV7-3 to TRBJ2-1; the D is unclear. Germline CDR1 and CDR2: SGHTA and FQGTGA. The CDR3 is 13 amino acids. With 1 base removed from V and 6 bases from J, the gap between germline ends came to 7 bases. The CDR3, as DNA: TGTGCCAGCAGCTTAATGTACCCCAATGAGCAGTTCTTC. Amino acids: CASSLMYPNEQFF. Based on the CDR3 plus reference TRBV7-3 and TRBJ2-1, the full variable domain is GAGVSQTPSNKVTEKGKYVELRCDPISGHTALYWYRQSLGQGPEFLIYFQGTGAADDSGLPNDRFFAVRPEGSVSTLKIQRTERGDSAVYLCASSLMYPNEQFFGPGTRLTVL.

The chain carries TRBV7-9 and TRBJ2-7; TRBD2 matches 7 bases. The length of the CDR3 is 14 residues. From germline, CDR1 is SEHNR and CDR2 FQNEAQ (reference sequence). The ends lost 5 bases at V and 5 bases at J; junction bases unmatched: 9. CDR3 in DNA: TGTGCCAGCAGCCCGTCCTGGGGGGGGAACGAGCAGTACTTC. Encoded protein: CASSPSWGGNEQYF.

The rearrangement links TRBV28 to TRBJ2-3; no clear D gene. From germline, CDR1 is MDHEN and CDR2 SYDVKM. This CDR3 has 12 amino acids. Trimming left V 6 bases short and J 4 bases short, with 8 bases between. The CDR3 is CASRVGSDTQYF. DNA of the CDR3: TGTGCCAGCAGGGTCGGTTCAGATACGCAGTATTTT.

The V gene is TRBV5-6, the J gene TRBJ2-2; D gene ambiguous. CDR3 size: 12 residues. Trimming removed 7 bases from V and 6 bases from J, with 10 bases in between. CDR1 and CDR2 from the germline V gene are SGHDT and YYEEEE. This chain's CDR3 is CASCRVAGELFF. The CDR3 nucleotides read TGTGCCAGCTGTAGGGTGGCCGGGGAGCTGTTTTTT.

The chain recombines TRBV11-2 with TRBJ1-1; 8 bases align to TRBD1. The germline V gene encodes CDR1 SGHAT and CDR2 FQNNGV. V trimming: 4 bases; J trimming: 3 bases; junction bases outside the gene matches: 7. This CDR3 spans 15 amino acids. The DNA of the CDR3 is TGTGCCAGCAGCTGGAGTGGCAGGGGGCACACTGAAGCTTTCTTT. Protein product: CASSWSGRGHTEAFF.

The CDR3 nucleotides read TGCGCCAGCAGCTTGGTTGGGTCTGCGGGAGCAACCTACGAGCAGTACTTC. Residues: CASSLVGSAGATYEQYF. The genes are TRBV5-1 and TRBJ2-7; TRBD2 matches at 7 bases. Germline V gene lookup returns CDR1 SGHRS and CDR2 YFSETQ. The CDR3 runs to 17 residues. J lost 2 bases, V lost 0 bases, and 11 bases had no gene match.